A single sample gave rise to the 24 T cell receptor beta chains below, sequenced in a study of blood T cell repertoires in COVID-19 (dated by TCRdb to the early 2020s). The library was obtained by the immunoSEQ multiplex PCR assay. This immuneACCESS table, as held by TCRdb, lists in-frame sequences with V and J called but not all clones. Of the missing ones, under half trace to an unresolved V gene in checked studies; the others have no known cause. The sample table records around 240,000 clones; about 91% of these occur just once. 0.95% to 1.5% of the sample is in the top ten clones. Sample: PBMCs or T cells enriched from blood (not recorded which). The receptors were gathered from a human donor in a cohort exposed to, infected with or recovered from COVID-19 (not recorded which). The donor label of this sample is uncertain.

This rearrangement joins TRBV19 to TRBJ2-2; 7 bases agree with TRBD1. CDR1 is LNHDA and CDR2 is SQIVND in the germline V gene (reference sequence). Losses at the gene ends were 7 bases for V and 0 bases for J; bases not matched to a gene: 5. This CDR3 contains 15 residues. The CDR3 sequence: CASKKTGPNTGELFF. Here the CDR3 DNA reads TGTGCCAGTAAGAAGACAGGGCCGAACACCGGGGAGCTGTTTTTT.

The V and J genes are TRBV19 and TRBJ1-2; 10 bases match TRBD1. Per germline, CDR1 LNHDA and CDR2 SQIVND (reference sequence). The V segment lost 3 bases and the J segment 6 bases; nucleotides outside the gene matches: 7. The CDR3 contains 15 residues. The CDR3 coding sequence is TGTGCCAGTAGTATCTACGGACAGGGGGAAGATGGCTACACCTTC. Its protein is CASSIYGQGEDGYTF.

As DNA, the CDR3 is TGTGCCAGCAGCCTCTACAGGGAATCTGGAAACACCATATATTTT. Translating gives CASSLYRESGNTIYF. The genes are TRBV9 and TRBJ1-3; D is possibly TRBD1 (6 bases). The length of the CDR3 is 15 residues. Trimming took off 4 bases at V and 1 base at J, with 12 bases between the two ends. CDR1 is SGDLS and CDR2 is YYNGEE in the germline V gene. Looking up the rest from reference TRBV9 and TRBJ1-3 gives the full variable domain: DSGVTQTPKHLITATGQRVTLRCSPRSGDLSVYWYQQSLDQGLQFLIQYYNGEERAKGNILERFSAQQFPDLHSELNLSSLELGDSALYFCASSLYRESGNTIYFGEGSWLTVV.

The chain uses TRBV5-1 and TRBJ2-3, with 10 bases matching TRBD2. With V trimmed by 5 bases and J by 3 bases, 9 bases remained unmatched. This CDR3 has 16 residues. The germline V gene encodes CDR1 SGHRS and CDR2 YFSETQ. The chain's CDR3 is CASRAQRGGLTDTQYF. For the CDR3, the DNA is TGCGCCAGCAGGGCCCAGCGGGGGGGCCTGACAGATACGCAGTATTTT.

The chain joins TRBV7-8 to TRBJ2-7, with TRBD1 matching 10 bases. The CDR3 loop spans 16 amino acids. V lost 6 bases, J lost 0 bases, and 8 bases stayed unmatched. Germline assignment: CDR1 SGHVS and CDR2 FQNEAQ. The CDR3 sequence is CASSGDRGFSSYEQYF. CDR3 DNA: TGTGCCAGCAGTGGGGACAGGGGATTTAGCTCCTACGAGCAGTACTTC.

This clone was counted a single time. The chain carries TRBV10-3 and TRBJ1-5, with D possibly being TRBD1 (5 bases). Germline lookup yields CDR1 ENHRY and CDR2 SYGVKD. The CDR3 is made up of 14 amino acids. The V and J ends lost 6 bases and 9 bases respectively, with 18 bases between them. The CDR3 coding sequence is TGTGCCATCAGCCCTGACTGGGGCCCGATGCCCCAGCATTTT. This codes for CAISPDWGPMPQHF.

This chain connects TRBV6-5 to TRBJ1-2; perhaps TRBD1 as D (6 bases). CDR3 size: 14 residues. Trimming left V 5 bases short and J 5 bases short, with 15 bases between. Germline lookup yields CDR1 MNHEY and CDR2 SVGAGI. CDR3 protein: CASSPRLDRYGYTF. CDR3 coding DNA: TGTGCCAGCAGTCCCCGGCTGGACAGATATGGCTACACCTTC.

As regards this clone: One junction end does not reproduce the germline sequence, and a read error may be involved. The chain couples TRBV5-1 to TRBJ2-2; 7 nucleotides align to TRBD1. The CDR3 length is 15 residues. Germline V CDR1 and CDR2: SGHRS, YFSETQ. The DNA of the CDR3 is TGCGCCAGCAGCTTGGAGACAGGGAACGCCGGGGAGCTGTTTTTT. Translated: CASSLETGNAGELFF.

The genes are TRBV9 and TRBJ1-2; D ambiguous. The length of the CDR3 is 14 residues. The V gene's germline CDR1 is SGDLS and CDR2 YYNGEE. V lost 0 bases to trimming and J lost 4 bases, with 10 bases between them. DNA for the CDR3: TGTGCCAGCAGCGTAGGACGGGAGCTCTATGGCTACACCTTC. Translation: CASSVGRELYGYTF. Combining the CDR3 with reference TRBV9 and TRBJ1-2 gives the whole variable domain DSGVTQTPKHLITATGQRVTLRCSPRSGDLSVYWYQQSLDQGLQFLIQYYNGEERAKGNILERFSAQQFPDLHSELNLSSLELGDSALYFCASSVGRELYGYTFGSGTRLTVV.

This clone was seen a few times. The chain carries TRBV3-1 (or the pseudogene TRBV3-2) and TRBJ2-3; weak D call: TRBD2 (6 bases). Germline V CDR1 and CDR2: LGHDT, YNNKEL (reference sequence). V lost 5 bases to trimming and J lost 1 base, with 10 bases between them. This CDR3 has 14 residues. The DNA for the CDR3 is TGTGCCAGCAGCTCTTTAGCGGGCACAGATACGCAGTATTTT. Protein sequence: CASSSLAGTDTQYF.

This clone was observed a single time. The V and J genes are TRBV9 and TRBJ2-2; tentative D call: TRBD1 (5 bases). This CDR3 spans 20 amino acids. CDR1 and CDR2 from the germline V gene are SGDLS and YYNGEE. Trimming stripped 0 bases from V and 6 bases from J, with 27 bases between. The CDR3 region is CASSVAPKPPDILESGELFF. For the CDR3, the DNA is TGTGCCAGCAGCGTAGCCCCAAAGCCCCCGGACATCTTGGAGTCCGGGGAGCTGTTTTTT. Full variable domain (missing parts from reference TRBV9 and TRBJ2-2): DSGVTQTPKHLITATGQRVTLRCSPRSGDLSVYWYQQSLDQGLQFLIQYYNGEERAKGNILERFSAQQFPDLHSELNLSSLELGDSALYFCASSVAPKPPDILESGELFFGEGSRLTVL.

This sequence joins TRBV5-4 and TRBJ1-1, with no clear D. Germline values: CDR1 SGHNT, CDR2 YYREEE (reference sequence). CDR3 length: 15 residues. V lost 6 bases to trimming and J lost 4 bases, with 19 bases between them. In DNA, the CDR3 is TGTGCCAGCATTAAGGGCTCACCGGGAGGCACTGAAGCTTTCTTT. This translates into CASIKGSPGGTEAFF.

This chain connects TRBV9 to TRBJ1-6, with D unresolved. CDR3 length equals 16 residues. Germline CDR1 is SGDLS and CDR2 is YYNGEE. Trimming took 0 bases from V and 2 from J, leaving 9 bases between them. The CDR3 here is CASSVGSEAYNSPLHF. For the CDR3, the DNA is TGTGCCAGCAGCGTAGGGTCAGAAGCCTATAATTCACCCCTCCACTTT.

The V gene is TRBV7-2, the J gene TRBJ2-5, with D perhaps matching TRBD2 (6 bases). This CDR3 has 14 amino acids. Deletions cut 1 base from V and 5 bases from J, with 11 bases between. Germline assignment: CDR1 SGHTA and CDR2 FQGNSA. Here the CDR3 reads CASSLVGGSETQYF. CDR3 bases: TGTGCCAGCAGCTTAGTTGGAGGGTCGGAGACCCAGTACTTC.

CDR3 in amino acids: CASSLSGQGMFDEQFF. DNA of the CDR3: TGTGCCAGCAGCTTGAGCGGACAGGGAATGTTCGATGAGCAGTTCTTC. This rearrangement joins TRBV5-6 to TRBJ2-1, with 8 bases lining up with TRBD1. Germline V gene data show CDR1 as SGHDT and CDR2 as YYEEEE. V trimming: 1 base; J trimming: 8 bases; junction bases outside the gene matches: 11. The CDR3 runs 16 residues.

J is TRBJ1-1 and V is TRBV24-1, with a tentative D call TRBD1 (6 bases). This CDR3 spans 13 amino acids. Germline V CDR1 and CDR2: KGHDR, SFDVKD. V dropped 6 bases and J dropped 4 bases, with 11 bases sitting between them. CDR3 residues: CATSNTGSTEAFF. CDR3 in DNA: TGTGCCACCAGTAACACAGGGAGCACTGAAGCTTTCTTT.

This chain uses TRBV2 with TRBJ2-1; 14 nucleotides match TRBD2. The CDR3 extends over 18 amino acids. With 0 bases clipped from V and 8 bases from J, the junction kept 9 bases outside the gene matches. Per the germline V gene, CDR1 is SNHLY and CDR2 is FYNNEI. The CDR3 protein is CASSEAGTSGGRADEQFF. As DNA, the CDR3 is TGTGCCAGCAGTGAAGCCGGGACTAGCGGGGGTCGGGCGGATGAGCAGTTCTTC.

The V gene is TRBV2, the J gene TRBJ1-5; a weak D match, TRBD1 (5 bases). Deletions cut 6 bases from V and 4 bases from J, with 10 bases between. Germline V CDR1 and CDR2: SNHLY, FYNNEI. CDR3 length: 13 amino acids. The CDR3 loop reads CASRGRGNQPQHF. The CDR3 DNA sequence: TGTGCCAGCAGGGGTCGGGGGAATCAGCCCCAGCATTTT.

This clone was observed a few times. The rearrangement joins TRBV6-1 to TRBJ1-4; a possible D gene is TRBD1 (6 bases). Trimming removed 2 bases from V and 7 bases from J, with 14 bases in between. This CDR3 has 15 residues. The germline gives CDR1 MNHNS, CDR2 SASEGT. CDR3 sequence (DNA): TGTGCCAGCAGTGAACAGCAGGGAGGGGGTGAAAAACTGTTTTTT. As protein: CASSEQQGGGEKLFF.

The chain carries TRBV5-1 and TRBJ1-1, with 8 bases that match TRBD1. V trimming: 4 bases; J trimming: 5 bases; junction bases outside the gene matches: 7. The V gene's germline CDR1 is SGHRS and CDR2 YFSETQ. The CDR3 loop spans 14 amino acids. The CDR3 DNA reads as TGCGCCAGCAGCGCGACAGGGGCCTATACTGAAGCTTTCTTT. Residues: CASSATGAYTEAFF.

CDR3 region: CATSDPTGTGELFF. CDR3 sequence (DNA): TGTGCCACCAGTGACCCGACAGGGACCGGGGAGCTGTTTTTT. This chain connects TRBV24-1 to TRBJ2-2; 7 nucleotides match TRBD1. This CDR3 has 14 amino acids. The J segment lost 5 bases and the V segment lost 4 bases, leaving 3 bases of the junction unmatched. Germline V lookup: CDR1 KGHDR, CDR2 SFDVKD.

There are a few counts of this clone. This chain joins TRBV2 and TRBJ1-5, with D uncertain. With 3 bases removed from V and 7 bases from J, the gap between germline ends came to 13 bases. Germline lookup yields CDR1 SNHLY and CDR2 FYNNEI. The CDR3 length is 14 residues. The CDR3 DNA is TGTGCCAGCAGTGACTTGGAGGGAAGCCAGCCCCAGCATTTT. Protein: CASSDLEGSQPQHF.

The V gene is TRBV6-5, the J gene TRBJ1-1; no clear D gene. Germline CDR1 MNHEY, CDR2 SVGAGI. The CDR3 contains 13 residues. V was cut by 7 bases and J by 2 bases, with 11 bases left in between. The CDR3 here is CASTKEVNTEAFF. The CDR3 DNA is TGTGCCAGCACCAAAGAGGTCAACACTGAAGCTTTCTTT.

The chain uses TRBV5-5 and TRBJ2-7; 8 nucleotides align to TRBD2. J lost 5 bases, V lost 5 bases, and 6 bases had no gene match. The CDR3 is made up of 13 amino acids. Germline V gene sequence: CDR1 SGHKS, CDR2 YYEKEE (reference sequence). CDR3 loop: CASRHVGGDEQYF. As DNA, the CDR3 is TGTGCCAGCAGGCATGTCGGGGGGGACGAGCAGTACTTC.